This T cell receptor beta chain was found in a study of tumor-infiltrating lymphocytes in primary liver carcinoma. cDNA specific to TCR beta was made from about 550 ng of total RNA, with a constant-region primer employed for priming. Researchers made the TCR beta libraries by running three nested multiplex PCR rounds with slightly modified ARM-PCR. Forward primers for TRBV1-TRBV30 and a C-beta reverse primer served the first two PCR rounds, at about 11 cycles each. TCRdb reanalysed the multiplex PCR reads using MiXCR and keeps one entry per CDR3 protein. In the table there are tens of thousands of distinct CDR3 sequences, about 72% of which are singletons. Unsorted bulk tissue (roughly 20-34 mg) underwent RNA and DNA co-extraction. As for this clonotype: At one boundary the junction diverges from the germline segment, which might be a read error.

The germline gives CDR1 MGHRA, CDR2 YSYEKL. The CDR3 runs 15 residues. V usage is TRBV4-1 and J usage is TRBJ1-5; 8 bases match TRBD1. The sample was liver tumor tissue from sampling region 4. The subset is: tumor region T4, right-lateral pole. The TCR was taken from a man in his forties or fifties with primary liver carcinoma and hepatitis B virus infection. In nucleotides, the CDR3 is TGCGCCAGTAGCCAACAGGGGGGTGGCGATCAGCCCCAGCATTTT. This gives the protein CASSQQGGGDQPQHF.